These T cell receptor beta chains were read from a single sample in a study of blood T cell repertoires in COVID-19. Profiled with immunoSEQ multiplex PCR; TCRdb holds only in-frame clones, not every one. The sample has 90,000 to 150,000 clones; 65% to 90% are singletons. The sequenced sample consisted of peripheral blood. The receptors come from a man aged 80 or over with acute or convalescent COVID-19. Both conserved end residues are part of each CDR3. The D gene is left open where the match is weak. Clone size, where shown, is once, few, many, or a class for clones that have expanded.

v_gene,j_gene,abundance,d_gene,CDR3aa,CDR3nt
TRBV3-1/TRBV3-2,TRBJ1-1,.,.,CASSLPDTEAFF,TGTGCCAGCAGTCTTCCTGACACTGAAGCTTTCTTT
TRBV6-5,TRBJ2-7,.,.,CASRHRELEQYF,TGTGCCAGCAGGCACAGGGAGCTCGAGCAGTACTTC
TRBV11-1,TRBJ2-1,.,.,CASSGDMNYNEQFF,TGTGCCAGCAGCGGGGACATGAACTACAATGAGCAGTTCTTC
TRBV6-5,TRBJ2-7,.,.,CASSPGEYEQYF,TGTGCCAGCAGCCCCGGGGAATACGAGCAGTACTTC
TRBV7-2,TRBJ2-1,few,TRBD2,CASSPGLADPFF,TGTGCCAGCAGCCCGGGACTAGCAGATCCGTTCTTC
TRBV9,TRBJ2-7,.,TRBD1,CASSLRDRGPYEQYF,TGTGCCAGCAGCCTCCGGGACAGGGGACCCTACGAGCAGTACTTC
TRBV6-5,TRBJ1-2,few,TRBD1,CASSVTGQTNYGYTF,TGTGCCAGCAGCGTAACGGGACAGACTAACTATGGCTACACCTTC
TRBV7-2,TRBJ2-7,.,.,CASSVTKQSYEQYF,TGTGCCAGCAGCGTGACAAAGCAAAGCTACGAGCAGTACTTC
TRBV14,TRBJ1-2,.,.,CASSHRGWGYGYTF,TGTGCCAGCAGCCACAGGGGCTGGGGCTATGGCTACACCTTC
TRBV19,TRBJ1-4,.,TRBD1,CASSILGTGYEKLFF,TGTGCCAGTAGTATATTGGGGACAGGGTATGAAAAACTGTTTTTT